These T cell receptor beta chains were read from a single sample in a study of technical replicates of blood from a few donors. TCRdb's copy holds only in-frame clones and misses some; the assay was immunoSEQ multiplex PCR. The sample has approximately 58,000 clones, approximately 86% seen once. The sequenced sample was PBMCs. The receptor set was obtained from a human donor in good health. Some clones in this sample may be carry-over from other donors' samples. CDR3s include the opening cysteine and the closing phenylalanine or tryptophan. Fields, in order: V gene, D gene, clone size, J gene, CDR3 protein, CDR3 DNA. The D gene is left open where the match is weak. Clone size is not always given. Where it is, it says once, few, many or a class for expanded clones.

TRBV19	.	few	TRBJ1-3	CASKDSHSGNTIYF	TGTGCCAGCAAGGACAGCCACTCTGGAAACACCATATATTTT
TRBV5-1	.	once	TRBJ1-2	CASSFEGNYGYTF	TGCGCCAGCAGCTTTGAGGGAAACTATGGCTACACCTTC
TRBV5-1	.	.	TRBJ2-7	CASSFTGKAGEQYF	TGCGCCAGCAGCTTTACAGGGAAGGCCGGCGAGCAGTACTTC
TRBV4-3	.	.	TRBJ1-2	CASSPSLAGEGYTF	TGCGCCAGCAGCCCTAGCTTGGCAGGGGAGGGCTACACCTTC
TRBV15	TRBD1	.	TRBJ1-1	CATSRDRQGEAFF	TGTGCCACCAGCAGAGACCGACAGGGGGAAGCTTTCTTT
TRBV19	TRBD2	.	TRBJ2-7	CASRPFASGPTYEQYF	TGTGCCAGTAGGCCCTTCGCTAGCGGTCCTACCTACGAGCAGTACTTC
TRBV18	.	.	TRBJ2-2	CASSPKGRGTGELFF	TGTGCCAGCTCACCAAAGGGTCGGGGCACCGGGGAGCTGTTTTTT
TRBV7-2	TRBD2	.	TRBJ2-1	CASSLGGGGLYNEQFF	TGTGCCAGCAGCTTAGGTGGGGGGGGTTTATACAATGAGCAGTTCTTC
TRBV7-7	.	.	TRBJ2-7	CASSLQVGDEQYF	TGTGCCAGCAGCCTTCAGGTCGGGGACGAGCAGTACTTC
TRBV7-9	TRBD1	few	TRBJ2-7	CASSFQTGGGGYEQYF	TGTGCCAGCAGCTTTCAAACAGGGGGCGGAGGCTACGAGCAGTACTTC
TRBV27	TRBD1	few	TRBJ1-5	CASRGTGEYQPQHF	TGTGCCAGCAGGGGGACAGGGGAATATCAGCCCCAGCATTTT
TRBV2	.	.	TRBJ2-1	CASSEEDLGGVAQFF	TGTGCCAGCAGTGAAGAGGACTTAGGGGGTGTAGCGCAGTTCTTC
TRBV19	.	.	TRBJ2-7	CASSPRLSHYEQYF	TGTGCCAGTAGTCCCCGGTTGAGCCACTACGAGCAGTACTTC
TRBV2	TRBD2	.	TRBJ2-7	CASSELAGGGEQYF	TGTGCCAGCAGTGAACTAGCGGGAGGGGGCGAGCAGTACTTC
TRBV7-2	TRBD2	.	TRBJ2-1	CASSATSGGSYNEQFF	TGTGCCAGCAGCGCGACTAGCGGGGGTTCCTACAATGAGCAGTTCTTC
TRBV4-2	.	few	TRBJ1-2	CASSHPLRRGYTF	TGTGCCAGCAGCCATCCGCTGCGGAGGGGCTACACCTTC
TRBV7-2	.	.	TRBJ2-7	CASSPNVGATYEQYF	TGTGCCAGCAGCCCCAATGTTGGAGCCACCTACGAGCAGTACTTC
TRBV10-2	.	.	TRBJ2-3	CASKASTDTQYF	TGCGCCAGCAAAGCTAGCACAGATACGCAGTATTTT
TRBV9	TRBD1	.	TRBJ2-6	CASSVPTGALGANVLTF	TGTGCCAGCAGCGTACCGACAGGGGCCTTAGGGGCCAACGTCCTGACTTTC
TRBV5-1	.	once	TRBJ2-5	CASSLGLTGRETQYF	TGCGCCAGCAGCTTGGGATTAACAGGGAGAGAGACCCAGTACTTC
TRBV6-5	TRBD1	.	TRBJ2-1	CASKGTGYNEQFF	TGTGCCAGCAAAGGGACAGGTTACAATGAGCAGTTCTTC
TRBV30	.	.	TRBJ1-1	CAWNPQGPEAFF	TGTGCCTGGAACCCCCAGGGTCCTGAAGCTTTCTTT
TRBV5-4	TRBD2	.	TRBJ2-7	CASSSTSGGYEQYF	TGTGCCAGCAGCTCCACTAGCGGGGGCTACGAGCAGTACTTC
TRBV7-9	.	.	TRBJ1-3	CASSPPPRVGNTIYF	TGTGCCAGCAGCCCCCCCCCGAGGGTTGGAAACACCATATATTTT
TRBV7-2	.	.	TRBJ2-7	CASSPERRIRSSYEQYF	TGTGCCAGCAGCCCCGAGAGGAGGATTCGCAGCTCCTACGAGCAGTACTTC
TRBV18	TRBD2	.	TRBJ2-5	CASSLQRGGNQETQYF	TGTGCCAGCTCACTCCAGCGGGGAGGGAACCAAGAGACCCAGTACTTC
TRBV1	.	.	TRBJ2-3	CTSSQEVAGGSTDTQYF	.
TRBV7-9	.	.	TRBJ1-1	CASSSRGGENTEAFF	TGTGCCAGCAGCTCCCGGGGCGGGGAAAACACTGAAGCTTTCTTT
TRBV19	.	.	TRBJ1-5	CASNTGFGNQPQHF	TGTGCCAGTAACACAGGGTTTGGCAATCAGCCCCAGCATTTT
TRBV5-1	.	.	TRBJ1-4	CASSPGGATNEKLFF	TGCGCCAGCAGCCCGGGCGGGGCAACTAATGAAAAACTGTTTTTT
TRBV9	.	once	TRBJ2-3	CASSVGQSTDTQYF	TGTGCCAGCAGCGTTGGGCAAAGCACAGATACGCAGTATTTT
TRBV19	.	few	TRBJ1-5	CASSIVRGGSNQPQHF	TGTGCCAGTAGTATAGTCCGCGGGGGCTCCAATCAGCCCCAGCATTTT
TRBV5-4	TRBD2	.	TRBJ2-5	CASSLPLGSSGGSKETQYF	TGTGCCAGCAGCTTGCCGCTCGGCTCTAGCGGGGGGTCAAAAGAGACCCAGTACTTC
TRBV30	TRBD2	.	TRBJ2-1	CAWWGGPGSSYNEQFF	TGTGCCTGGTGGGGGGGACCGGGAAGCTCCTACAATGAGCAGTTCTTC
TRBV20-1	.	.	TRBJ2-5	CSAASEETQYF	TGCAGTGCAGCTAGCGAAGAGACCCAGTACTTC
TRBV4-3	.	.	TRBJ2-1	CASSQAVGSGSYNEQFF	TGCGCCAGCAGCCAAGCGGTCGGAAGCGGCTCCTACAATGAGCAGTTCTTC
TRBV2	.	.	TRBJ1-5	CASSLQAAYSNQPQHF	TGTGCCAGCAGCTTACAGGCCGCCTATAGCAATCAGCCCCAGCATTTT
TRBV6-5	TRBD2	.	TRBJ2-5	CASKYAGGRKETQYF	TGTGCCAGCAAATATGCGGGGGGGAGGAAAGAGACCCAGTACTTC
TRBV30	TRBD2	.	TRBJ2-7	CAWTKLAGAYEQYF	TGTGCCTGGACTAAACTAGCGGGAGCCTACGAGCAGTACTTC
TRBV28	.	.	TRBJ2-5	CASEQETQYF	TGTGCCAGTGAGCAAGAGACCCAGTACTTC
TRBV6-4	TRBD2	.	TRBJ2-2	CASSERAGGTGELFF	TGTGCCAGCAGTGAACGAGCGGGGGGAACCGGGGAGCTGTTTTTT
TRBV7-3	TRBD2	.	TRBJ2-5	CASSSAGDKETQYF	TGTGCCAGCAGCTCGGCGGGAGATAAAGAGACCCAGTACTTC
TRBV5-1	TRBD1	.	TRBJ1-1	CASSLVGGGTEAFF	TGCGCCAGCAGCTTGGTAGGGGGCGGCACTGAAGCTTTCTTT
TRBV20-1	.	.	TRBJ1-2	CSAEEDVVYTF	TGCAGTGCTGAGGAGGACGTAGTCTACACCTTC
TRBV6-5	TRBD2	.	TRBJ2-7	CASSSTGTSAYEQYF	TGTGCCAGCAGTTCCACCGGGACTAGCGCCTACGAGCAGTACTTC
TRBV14	.	.	TRBJ2-1	CASSPGVEQFF	TGTGCCAGCAGCCCGGGGGTTGAGCAGTTCTTC
TRBV6-1	TRBD2	few	TRBJ2-7	CASSALAGENRYEQYF	TGTGCCAGCAGTGCACTAGCGGGGGAAAACCGCTACGAGCAGTACTTC
TRBV4-3	TRBD2	.	TRBJ2-1	CASSPGGSYNEQFF	TGCGCCAGCAGCCCCGGGGGGTCCTACAATGAGCAGTTCTTC
TRBV27	.	.	TRBJ2-5	CASSLPRQETQYF	TGTGCCAGCAGTTTACCCAGGCAAGAGACCCAGTACTTC
TRBV25-1	TRBD2	.	TRBJ2-7	CASSEWWEGPYEQYF	TGTGCCAGCAGTGAATGGTGGGAGGGCCCCTACGAGCAGTACTTC
TRBV4-1	.	.	TRBJ2-2	CASSQAARRFTGELFF	TGCGCCAGCAGCCAAGCCGCGCGGAGGTTCACCGGGGAGCTGTTTTTT
TRBV21-1	.	.	TRBJ2-3	CASSKGRDSSTDTQYF	TGTGCCAGCAGCAAAGGCCGGGATTCTAGCACAGATACGCAGTATTTT
TRBV6-6	TRBD1	.	TRBJ1-5	CASAFGTGGNQPQHF	TGTGCCAGCGCGTTCGGGACAGGGGGCAATCAGCCCCAGCATTTT
TRBV4-2	TRBD2	.	TRBJ2-7	CASSPRLAGAYEQYF	TGTGCCAGCAGCCCAAGACTAGCGGGAGCTTACGAGCAGTACTTC